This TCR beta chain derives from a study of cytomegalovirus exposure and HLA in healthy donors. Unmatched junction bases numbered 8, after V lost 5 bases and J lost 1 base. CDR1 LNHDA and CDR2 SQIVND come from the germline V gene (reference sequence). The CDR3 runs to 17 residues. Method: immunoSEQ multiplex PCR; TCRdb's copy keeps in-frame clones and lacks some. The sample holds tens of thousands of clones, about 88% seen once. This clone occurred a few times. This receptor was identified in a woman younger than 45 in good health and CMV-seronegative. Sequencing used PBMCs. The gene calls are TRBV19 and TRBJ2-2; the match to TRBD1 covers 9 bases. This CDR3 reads CASSVSRDRVNTGELFF. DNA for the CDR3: TGTGCCAGTAGTGTGAGCCGGGACAGGGTGAACACCGGGGAGCTGTTTTTT.